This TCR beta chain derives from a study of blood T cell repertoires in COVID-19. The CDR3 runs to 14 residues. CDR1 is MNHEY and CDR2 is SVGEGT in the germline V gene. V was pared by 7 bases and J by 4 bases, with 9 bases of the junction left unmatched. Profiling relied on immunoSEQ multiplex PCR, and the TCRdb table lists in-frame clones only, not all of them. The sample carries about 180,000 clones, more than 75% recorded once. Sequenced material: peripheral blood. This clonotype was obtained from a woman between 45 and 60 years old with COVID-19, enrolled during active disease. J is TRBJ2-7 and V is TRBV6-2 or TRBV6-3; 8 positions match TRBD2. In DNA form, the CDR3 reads TGTGCCAGCAACCCCGGCGGGGGGACTTACGAGCAGTACTTC. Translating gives CASNPGGGTYEQYF.